This TCR beta chain was sequenced in a study of T-cell memory formation after mild COVID-19. This clonotype was counted a few times. What it binds is not known. Germline lookup yields CDR1 SGHVS and CDR2 FNYEAQ. This CDR3 region has 14 residues. V gave up 1 base and J gave up 3 bases, with 9 bases separating them. MiXCR was run by TCRdb on the 5' RACE reads, yielding one entry per CDR3 protein. The sample lists hundreds of thousands of distinct CDR3 sequences, about 20% occurring once. Study-level results: Clones contracting over day 15 to 85 were CD4/CD8 balanced, with later expanders leaning CD4+.

The origin of this receptor is a man in his late teens or twenties who had mild COVID-19 (a few samples of this study predate the infection). Cell type and time point are not known. The specimen was PBMCs or a T cell subset sorted from them (not recorded which). V and J are TRBV7-6 and TRBJ1-1; the D gene is possibly TRBD1 (5 bases). The CDR3 spells CASSLGDSYTEAFF. Written as DNA, the CDR3 is TGTGCCAGCAGCTTAGGTGACAGTTACACTGAAGCTTTCTTT.